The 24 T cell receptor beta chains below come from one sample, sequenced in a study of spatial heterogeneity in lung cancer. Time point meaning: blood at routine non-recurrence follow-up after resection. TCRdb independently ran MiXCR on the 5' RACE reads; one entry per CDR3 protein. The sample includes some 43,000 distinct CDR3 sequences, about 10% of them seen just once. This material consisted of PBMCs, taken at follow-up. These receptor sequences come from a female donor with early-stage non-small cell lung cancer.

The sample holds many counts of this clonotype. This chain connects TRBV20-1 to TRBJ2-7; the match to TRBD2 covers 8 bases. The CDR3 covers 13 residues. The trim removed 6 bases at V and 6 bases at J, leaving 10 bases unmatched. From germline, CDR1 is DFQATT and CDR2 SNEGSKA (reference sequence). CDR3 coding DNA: TGCAGTGCCGAGAGCGGGGGAAATTTCGAGCAGTACTTC. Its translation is CSAESGGNFEQYF.

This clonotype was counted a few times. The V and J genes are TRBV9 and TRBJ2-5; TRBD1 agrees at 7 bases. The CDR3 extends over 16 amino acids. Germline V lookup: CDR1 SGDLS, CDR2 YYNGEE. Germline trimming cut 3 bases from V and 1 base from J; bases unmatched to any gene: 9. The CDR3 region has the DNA TGTGCCAGCAGCGAGAGACAGGGTGGAGTCCAAGAGACCCAGTACTTC. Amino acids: CASSERQGGVQETQYF.

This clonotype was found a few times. CDR3 bases: TGTGCCAGCAGCTTGGGGGAGAGTGAGCAGTTCTTC. Amino acids: CASSLGESEQFF. This chain links TRBV5-5 with TRBJ2-1; TRBD2 might be the D (5 bases). V lost 0 bases, J lost 9 bases, and 7 bases lay in between. Germline V gene sequence: CDR1 SGHKS, CDR2 YYEKEE (reference sequence). This CDR3 is built from 12 residues.

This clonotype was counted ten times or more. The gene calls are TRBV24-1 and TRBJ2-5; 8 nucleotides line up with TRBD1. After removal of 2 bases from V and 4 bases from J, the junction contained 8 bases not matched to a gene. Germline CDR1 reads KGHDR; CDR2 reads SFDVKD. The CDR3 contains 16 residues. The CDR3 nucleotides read TGTGCCACCAGTGATTCCTTGACAGGGGTGGGAGAGACCCAGTACTTC. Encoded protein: CATSDSLTGVGETQYF.

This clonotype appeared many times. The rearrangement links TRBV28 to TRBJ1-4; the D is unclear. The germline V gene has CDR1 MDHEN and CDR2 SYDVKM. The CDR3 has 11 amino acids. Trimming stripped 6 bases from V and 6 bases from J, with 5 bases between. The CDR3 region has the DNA TGTGCCAGCAGCCCTTATGAAAAACTGTTTTTT. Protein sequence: CASSPYEKLFF.

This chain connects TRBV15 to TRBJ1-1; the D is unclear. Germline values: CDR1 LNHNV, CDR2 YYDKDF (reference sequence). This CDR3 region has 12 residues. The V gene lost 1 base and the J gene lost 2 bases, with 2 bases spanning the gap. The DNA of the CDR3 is TGTGCCACCAGCAGAGGTAACACTGAAGCTTTCTTT. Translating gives CATSRGNTEAFF.

This chain's CDR3 is CASSPGGSGGPTYNEQFF. The CDR3 coding sequence is TGTGCCAGCAGCCCAGGGGGCAGCGGGGGCCCGACCTACAATGAGCAGTTCTTC. The genes are TRBV5-6 and TRBJ2-1; D may correspond to TRBD1 or TRBD2 (8 bases each). Germline-derived CDR1 and CDR2 are SGHDT and YYEEEE. This CDR3 is 18 amino acids long. V lost 4 bases and J lost 2, with 22 bases in between.

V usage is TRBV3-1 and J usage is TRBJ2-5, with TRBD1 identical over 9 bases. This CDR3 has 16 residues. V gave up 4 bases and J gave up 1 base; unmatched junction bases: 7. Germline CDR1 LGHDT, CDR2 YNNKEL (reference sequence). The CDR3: CASSPDRGVGQETQYF. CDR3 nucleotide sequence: TGTGCCAGCAGCCCTGACAGGGGGGTGGGCCAAGAGACCCAGTACTTC.

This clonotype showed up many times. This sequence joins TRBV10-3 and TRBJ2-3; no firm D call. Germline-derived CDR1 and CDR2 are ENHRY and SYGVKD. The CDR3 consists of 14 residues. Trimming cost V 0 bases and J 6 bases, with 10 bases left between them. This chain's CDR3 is CAISESRLSDTQYF. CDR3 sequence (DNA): TGTGCCATCAGTGAGTCGCGTTTGTCCGATACGCAGTATTTT.

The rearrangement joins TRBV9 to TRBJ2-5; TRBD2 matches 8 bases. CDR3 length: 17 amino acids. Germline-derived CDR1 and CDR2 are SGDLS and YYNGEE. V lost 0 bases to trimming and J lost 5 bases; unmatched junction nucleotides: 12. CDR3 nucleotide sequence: TGTGCCAGCAGCGTAGATAAGCGGGGGATACTGGAGGAGACCCAGTACTTC. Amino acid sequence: CASSVDKRGILEETQYF.

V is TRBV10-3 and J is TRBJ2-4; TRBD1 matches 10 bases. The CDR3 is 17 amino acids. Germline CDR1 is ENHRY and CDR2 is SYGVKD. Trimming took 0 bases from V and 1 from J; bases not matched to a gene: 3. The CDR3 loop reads CAISESRQGAAKNIQYF. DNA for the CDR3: TGTGCCATCAGTGAGTCGAGACAGGGGGCGGCCAAAAACATTCAGTACTTC.

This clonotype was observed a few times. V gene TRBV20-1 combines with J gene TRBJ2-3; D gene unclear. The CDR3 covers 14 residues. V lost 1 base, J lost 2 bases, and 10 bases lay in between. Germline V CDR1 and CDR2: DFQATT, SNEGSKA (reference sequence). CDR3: CSARAPFDTDTQYF. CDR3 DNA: TGCAGTGCTAGAGCCCCCTTCGACACAGATACGCAGTATTTT.

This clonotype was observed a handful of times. This CDR3 reads CASIVNTEAFF. The CDR3 DNA sequence: TGTGCCAGCATTGTGAACACTGAAGCTTTCTTT. This sequence joins TRBV28 and TRBJ1-1; no definite D call. The CDR3 runs 11 residues. V gave up 7 bases and J gave up 0 bases, with 3 bases separating them. Looked up from germline, CDR1 is MDHEN and CDR2 is SYDVKM.

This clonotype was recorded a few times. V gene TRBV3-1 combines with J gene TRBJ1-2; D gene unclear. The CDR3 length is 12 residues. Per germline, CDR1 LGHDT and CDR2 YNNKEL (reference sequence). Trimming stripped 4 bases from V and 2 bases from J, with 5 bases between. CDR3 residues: CASSLMNYGYTF. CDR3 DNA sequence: TGTGCCAGCAGCCTGATGAACTATGGCTACACCTTC.

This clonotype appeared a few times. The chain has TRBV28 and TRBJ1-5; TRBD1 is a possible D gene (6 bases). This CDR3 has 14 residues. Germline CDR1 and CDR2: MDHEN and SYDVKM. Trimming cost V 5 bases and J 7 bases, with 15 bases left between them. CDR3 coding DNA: TGTGCCAGCAGTAAGAGAGGGGGACCCCAGCCCCAGCATTTT. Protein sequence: CASSKRGGPQPQHF.

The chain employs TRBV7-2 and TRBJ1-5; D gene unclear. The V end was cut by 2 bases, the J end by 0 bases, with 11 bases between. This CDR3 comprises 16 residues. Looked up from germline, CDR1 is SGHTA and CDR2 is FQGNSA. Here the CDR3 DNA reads TGTGCCAGCAGCTTATTATCGGTAAATAGCAATCAGCCCCAGCATTTT. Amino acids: CASSLLSVNSNQPQHF.

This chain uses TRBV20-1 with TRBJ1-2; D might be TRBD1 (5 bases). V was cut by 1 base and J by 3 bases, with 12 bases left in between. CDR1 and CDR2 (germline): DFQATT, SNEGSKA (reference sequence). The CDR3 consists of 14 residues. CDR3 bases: TGCAGTGCTAGAGCTGGGGCGCTCCACTATGGCTACACCTTC. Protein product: CSARAGALHYGYTF.

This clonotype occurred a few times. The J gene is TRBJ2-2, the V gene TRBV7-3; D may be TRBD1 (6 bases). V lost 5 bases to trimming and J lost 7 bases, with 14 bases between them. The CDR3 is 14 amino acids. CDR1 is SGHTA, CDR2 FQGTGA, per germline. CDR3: CASSPQGIGGELFF. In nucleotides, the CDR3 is TGTGCCAGCAGCCCACAGGGAATTGGCGGGGAGCTGTTTTTT. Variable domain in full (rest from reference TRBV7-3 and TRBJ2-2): GAGVSQTPSNKVTEKGKYVELRCDPISGHTALYWYRQSLGQGPEFLIYFQGTGAADDSGLPNDRFFAVRPEGSVSTLKIQRTERGDSAVYLCASSPQGIGGELFFGEGSRLTVL.

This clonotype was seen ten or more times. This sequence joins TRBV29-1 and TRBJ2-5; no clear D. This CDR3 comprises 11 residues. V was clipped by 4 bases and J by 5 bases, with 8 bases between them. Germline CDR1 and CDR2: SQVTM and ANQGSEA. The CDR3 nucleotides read TGCAGCGTTGTAGTGGGGGAGACCCAGTACTTC. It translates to CSVVVGETQYF.

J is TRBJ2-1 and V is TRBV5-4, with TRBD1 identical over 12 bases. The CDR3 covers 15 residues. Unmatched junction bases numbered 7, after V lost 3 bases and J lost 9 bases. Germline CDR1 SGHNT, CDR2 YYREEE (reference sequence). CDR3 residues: CASSSGQGATIEQFF. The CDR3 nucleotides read TGTGCCAGCAGCTCGGGACAGGGGGCGACGATTGAGCAGTTCTTC.

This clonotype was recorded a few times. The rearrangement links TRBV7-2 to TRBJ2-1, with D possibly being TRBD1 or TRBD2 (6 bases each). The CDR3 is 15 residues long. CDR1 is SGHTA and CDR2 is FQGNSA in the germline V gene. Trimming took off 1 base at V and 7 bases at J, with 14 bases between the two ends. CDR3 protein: CASSLEDRGGNEQFF. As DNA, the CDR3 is TGTGCCAGCAGCTTAGAGGACAGAGGGGGGAATGAGCAGTTCTTC.

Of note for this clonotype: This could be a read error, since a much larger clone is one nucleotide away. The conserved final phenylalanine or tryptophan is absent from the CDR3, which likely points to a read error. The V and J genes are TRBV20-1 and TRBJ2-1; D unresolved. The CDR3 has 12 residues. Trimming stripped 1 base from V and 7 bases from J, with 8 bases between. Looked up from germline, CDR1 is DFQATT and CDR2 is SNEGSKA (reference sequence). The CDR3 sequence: CSARGHGNEQFS. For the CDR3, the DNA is TGCAGTGCTAGAGGGCACGGGAATGAGCAGTTCTCC.

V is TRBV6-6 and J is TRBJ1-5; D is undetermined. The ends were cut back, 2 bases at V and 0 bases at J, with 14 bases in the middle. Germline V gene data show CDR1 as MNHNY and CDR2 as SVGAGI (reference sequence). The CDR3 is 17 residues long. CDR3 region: CASSYRNFADSNQPQHF. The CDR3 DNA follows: TGTGCCAGCAGTTACAGGAACTTCGCCGATAGCAATCAGCCCCAGCATTTT.

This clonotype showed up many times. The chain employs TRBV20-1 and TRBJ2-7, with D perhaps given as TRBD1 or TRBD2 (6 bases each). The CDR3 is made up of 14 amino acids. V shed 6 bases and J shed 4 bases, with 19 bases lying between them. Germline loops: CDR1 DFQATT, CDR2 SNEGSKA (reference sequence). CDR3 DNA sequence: TGCAGTGCAAAAGGAGGGGGGAAAGGTTACGAGCAGTACTTC. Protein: CSAKGGGKGYEQYF.